Sequencing of this T cell receptor beta chain was carried out in a study of regulatory T cells in long-lasting Graves disease. HTBI primers from iRepertoire and Arm-PCR of CDR3 regions yielded the TCR beta libraries. TCRdb called the multiplex PCR reads again in MiXCR, with one record for every CDR3 protein. The table shows some 500,000 distinct CDR3 sequences, with 15% to 20% occurring only once. The germline V gene encodes CDR1 SGHRS and CDR2 YFSETQ. With 4 bases clipped from V and 6 bases from J, the junction kept 15 bases outside the gene matches. The CDR3 totals 17 residues. Time point specified: newly diagnosed GD, antithyroid drugs for less than 3 months. Following extraction of RNA from PBMCs, that RNA was used to make the TCR library. A few counts support this clonotype. The same data also went into a second study, on T cells in Graves' hyperthyroidism and ophthalmopathy. That investigation notes: Initially, a first-round RT-PCR of the TCR CDR3 employed the HTBI primer set.

This sequence originates from a woman aged 35 to 59 with Graves disease. Source: peripheral blood mononuclear cells (PBMCs), taken at new diagnosis, from a patient treated with antithyroid drugs. The chain is built from TRBV5-1 and TRBJ1-2, with TRBD1 identical over 10 bases. CDR3: CASSQTHNPGQGNGYTF. CDR3 bases: TGCGCCAGCAGCCAAACACATAACCCGGGACAGGGGAATGGCTACACCTTC. Using reference TRBV5-1 and TRBJ1-2 for the parts outside the CDR3, the full variable domain is KAGVTQTPRYLIKTRGQQVTLSCSPISGHRSVSWYQQTPGQGLQFLFEYFSETQRNKGNFPGRFSGRQFSNSRSEMNVSTLELGDSALYLCASSQTHNPGQGNGYTFGSGTRLTVV.